This entry features one TCR beta chain sequence. Its antigen is not known. This record comes from a study of T cell responses to AZD1222 COVID-19 vaccine. Across the study: Both about-4-week and about-12-week second-dose recipients were combined. Notes on the study in general: After two AZD1222 doses, spike-specific TCR breadth and depth rose versus day 0. Clonal diversity was possibly underestimated; the donors were predominantly white British and more often female.

CDR1 and CDR2 (germline): SGHVS, FNYEAQ. CDR3 length equals 17 residues. V gave up 0 bases and J gave up 1 base; unmatched junction bases: 7. Clones were sequenced by immunoSEQ multiplex PCR, and TCRdb holds only the in-frame ones, with some missing. The sample holds 95,000 to 150,000 clones, over 75% seen once. The gene calls are TRBV7-6 and TRBJ2-3, with 7 nucleotides matching TRBD2. The TCR was taken from an adult in good health. The specimen was peripheral blood, collected on day 0 of AZD1222 vaccination. The CDR3 nucleotides read TGTGCCAGCAGCTTAGCTTCCGGGACTACGGGCACAGATACGCAGTATTTT. This sequence encodes CASSLASGTTGTDTQYF.